The rows below give T cell receptor beta chains drawn from one sample of a study of blood T cells in healthy people across ages. Using its own MiXCR run on the 5' RACE reads, TCRdb lists one record per CDR3 protein. The data hold approximately 700,000 distinct CDR3 sequences, with about 34% observed a single time. Sequenced input: blood. These receptors were taken from a woman older than 75 in good health. The CDR3 runs from the conserved cysteine through the conserved F or W. D genes are given only for firm matches. Some rows have no size entry. The others give once, few or many, or a class for an expanded clone.

abundance: few; d_gene: -; v_gene: TRBV21-1; CDR3aa: CASSKGRTGPRSPEAFF
abundance: -; d_gene: -; v_gene: TRBV6-5; CDR3aa: CASSYGGREGYTF
abundance: few; d_gene: TRBD1; v_gene: TRBV20-1; CDR3aa: CSAGATGVGGGYTF
abundance: many; d_gene: -; v_gene: TRBV5-1; CDR3aa: CASSSGLSGANVLTF
abundance: many; d_gene: TRBD1; v_gene: TRBV5-6; CDR3aa: CASSPGTGSEQYF
abundance: -; d_gene: TRBD1; v_gene: TRBV29-1; CDR3aa: CSVESSGWDRYF
abundance: many; d_gene: -; v_gene: TRBV28; CDR3aa: CASSLATVGSPLHF
abundance: -; d_gene: -; v_gene: TRBV20-1; CDR3aa: CSAVQGDTQYF
abundance: many; d_gene: TRBD2; v_gene: TRBV12-3/TRBV12-4; CDR3aa: CASSLGGGITQYF
abundance: many; d_gene: -; v_gene: TRBV20-1; CDR3aa: CSADPGRGTDTQYF
abundance: many; d_gene: -; v_gene: TRBV6-1; CDR3aa: CASSEGWRETYSYNEQFF
abundance: many; d_gene: -; v_gene: TRBV20-1; CDR3aa: CSASMPTRRTDTQYF
abundance: -; d_gene: -; v_gene: TRBV29-1; CDR3aa: CSVGPKNSYEQYF
abundance: -; d_gene: -; v_gene: TRBV5-1; CDR3aa: CASSSDVNQPQHF
abundance: many; d_gene: -; v_gene: TRBV3-1; CDR3aa: CASSRRIRDSETQYF
abundance: many; d_gene: -; v_gene: TRBV2; CDR3aa: CASSEAPTPRYF
abundance: -; d_gene: -; v_gene: TRBV2; CDR3aa: CASRGQGGRTEAFF
abundance: -; d_gene: TRBD2; v_gene: TRBV12-3/TRBV12-4; CDR3aa: CASSGRPDTQYF
abundance: -; d_gene: -; v_gene: TRBV6-1; CDR3aa: CASSEASQRNQPQHF
abundance: many; d_gene: -; v_gene: TRBV27; CDR3aa: CASSSGAADTQYF
abundance: many; d_gene: TRBD1; v_gene: TRBV27; CDR3aa: CASSSRGFGQGNGYTF
abundance: few; d_gene: -; v_gene: TRBV5-6; CDR3aa: CASSRGIRRDTGELFF
abundance: many; d_gene: TRBD1; v_gene: TRBV12-3/TRBV12-4; CDR3aa: CASSGGGQGNYGYTF